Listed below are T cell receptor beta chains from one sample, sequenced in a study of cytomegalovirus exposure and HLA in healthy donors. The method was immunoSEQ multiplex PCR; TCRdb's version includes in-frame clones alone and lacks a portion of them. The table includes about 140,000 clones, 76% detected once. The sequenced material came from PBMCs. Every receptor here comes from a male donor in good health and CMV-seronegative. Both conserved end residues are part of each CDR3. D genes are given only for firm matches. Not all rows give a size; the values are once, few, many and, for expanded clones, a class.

TGTGCCAGCAGTGAACCGGGACAGGGGCCAGGGACTGAAGCTTTCTTT,CASSEPGQGPGTEAFF,TRBJ1-1,TRBD1,TRBV6-1,-
TGCGCCAGCAGCTTGGGGGGTAGCGGGGGCTCCTACAATGAGCAGTTCTTC,CASSLGGSGGSYNEQFF,TRBJ2-1,TRBD2,TRBV5-1,-
TGTGCCAGCAGCCAAGATCTCGGCAGCGTCTATGGCTACACCTTC,CASSQDLGSVYGYTF,TRBJ1-2,-,TRBV14,-
TGTGCCAGCAGCCAAAAGACTAGCGGGGTTAACTACAATGAGCAGTTCTTC,CASSQKTSGVNYNEQFF,TRBJ2-1,TRBD2,TRBV7-9,-
TGTGCCAGCAGCTCCTGGGTGGGGGCCTCTGGAAACACCATATATTTT,CASSSWVGASGNTIYF,TRBJ1-3,-,TRBV9,few
TGTGCCAGCGGCAGGGTCCTTGGGGCCAACGTCCTGACTTTC,CASGRVLGANVLTF,TRBJ2-6,-,TRBV27,-
TGTGCCAGCGTCAGCCTAGGCGGGTTGCCCCAGCATTTT,CASVSLGGLPQHF,TRBJ1-5,-,TRBV19,-
TGCAGCGTAGAGAAAGAGGGCTTCGTCCAAGAGACCCAGTACTTC,CSVEKEGFVQETQYF,TRBJ2-5,-,TRBV29-1,-
TGTGCCATTCGCCCGGGACAGGGACCTACTAATGAAAAACTGTTTTTT,CAIRPGQGPTNEKLFF,TRBJ1-4,TRBD1,TRBV2,-
TGTGCCAGCAGCCACGGGACACTTGTCTCTGGAAACACCATATATTTT,CASSHGTLVSGNTIYF,TRBJ1-3,-,TRBV14,-
TGTGCCAGCAGTGATGGGGACATATGGAACTCTGGAAACACCATATATTTT,CASSDGDIWNSGNTIYF,TRBJ1-3,-,TRBV2,-
TGTGCCAGCAGCCAAACAGGGGAAGGCACCATATATTTT,CASSQTGEGTIYF,TRBJ1-3,TRBD1,TRBV2,-
TGTGCCAGCAGTTACTCGGAGGCCTCCTACGAGCAGTACTTC,CASSYSEASYEQYF,TRBJ2-7,-,TRBV6-6,-
TGTGCCAGCAGGGAGGACAGATTGAACACTGAAGCTTTCTTT,CASREDRLNTEAFF,TRBJ1-1,-,TRBV2,-
TGCGCCAGCAGCCAAGAGGGGCTAGCGGGCACACAGTACTTC,CASSQEGLAGTQYF,TRBJ2-7,TRBD2,TRBV4-3,-
TGTGCCAGCAGCTTAGTGTACGGGGGGCGCAAGTACGAGCAGTACTTC,CASSLVYGGRKYEQYF,TRBJ2-7,-,TRBV7-2,-
TGTGCCAGCTCACCCCAGACAGGGGACAATGAGCAGTTCTTC,CASSPQTGDNEQFF,TRBJ2-1,TRBD1,TRBV18,-
TGTGCCAGTAGTGTACAGGGGTGGAAGGATGGCTACACCTTC,CASSVQGWKDGYTF,TRBJ1-2,TRBD1,TRBV19,-
TGTGCCAGCAGTTTCTCCAGGGGCGGGGAGACCCAGTACTTC,CASSFSRGGETQYF,TRBJ2-5,-,TRBV27,-
TGTGCCAGTAGTATAGGGGGGGTACGGCCAGATTCTTATACGCAGTATTTT,CASSIGGVRPDSYTQYF,TRBJ2-3,-,TRBV19,-
TGCGCCAGCAGCCAAGGGATCCTAGCGCGGACCCAGTACTTC,CASSQGILARTQYF,TRBJ2-5,-,TRBV4-1,-
TGTGCCAGCAGCCCATGGGCGGGGCTGGCGGAGACCCAGTACTTC,CASSPWAGLAETQYF,TRBJ2-5,-,TRBV14,-
TGTGCCAGCAGTGTGGAGACAGGAGCAGATACGCAGTATTTT,CASSVETGADTQYF,TRBJ2-3,-,TRBV2,-
TGTGCCAGCTCACCCGCGGGGGACAGGGGCAATCAGCCCCAGCATTTT,CASSPAGDRGNQPQHF,TRBJ1-5,TRBD1,TRBV18,-
TGTGCCTGGAGTGGGGGGGGGTACCAGCCCCAGCATTTT,CAWSGGGYQPQHF,TRBJ1-5,-,TRBV30,-
TGTGCCAGCAGCCAAGTGGGTGCTACAGGGACCCGCACAGATACGCAGTATTTT,CASSQVGATGTRTDTQYF,TRBJ2-3,-,TRBV4-2,once
TGTGCCAGCAGCTTAGGGAGCGGGAGCTCCTACGAGCAGTACTTC,CASSLGSGSSYEQYF,TRBJ2-7,TRBD2,TRBV7-2,-
TGCGCCAGCAGCCGGACAGGGCGAAACTATGGCTACACCTTC,CASSRTGRNYGYTF,TRBJ1-2,TRBD1,TRBV5-1,-
TGCGCCAGCAGCCAAGGAAGGCTAGCGTATTACAATGAGCAGTTCTTC,CASSQGRLAYYNEQFF,TRBJ2-1,-,TRBV4-3,-
TGTGCCTGGAGTGGGTGGGAGAGGGCCGGGGAGCTGTTTTTT,CAWSGWERAGELFF,TRBJ2-2,-,TRBV30,-
TGTGCCACCAGCATTTCCGGGCCCCAGGGAGATACGCAGTATTTT,CATSISGPQGDTQYF,TRBJ2-3,-,TRBV15,few
TGTGCCAGCAGTGCGGGAGAACGGTGGCAGTACTTC,CASSAGERWQYF,TRBJ2-7,-,TRBV6-1,-
TGTGCCAGCAGTTCGACTAGCGGGAGAACCGGGGAGCTGTTTTTT,CASSSTSGRTGELFF,TRBJ2-2,TRBD2,TRBV27,-
TGTGCCAGCTCACCTCTCGACAGGGTAATGGACACCGGGGAGCTGTTTTTT,CASSPLDRVMDTGELFF,TRBJ2-2,TRBD1,TRBV18,-
TGCGCCAGCAGGGTGGCGGAGGGTTACGAGCAGTACTTC,CASRVAEGYEQYF,TRBJ2-7,-,TRBV10-2,-
TGTGCCAGCAATATGGGACAGGGGGCCACGGGCCCTGAAGCTTTCTTT,CASNMGQGATGPEAFF,TRBJ1-1,TRBD1,TRBV2,few
TGTGCCAGCAGCAAGACAGGGACTCGCGTCGCAACTAATGAAAAACTGTTTTTT,CASSKTGTRVATNEKLFF,TRBJ1-4,TRBD1,TRBV28,few
TGTGCCAGTAGTGCCTGGGACAGGACGATAGAGCAGTTCTTC,CASSAWDRTIEQFF,TRBJ2-1,TRBD1,TRBV19,few
TGCGCCAGCAGGAGACAGGGGGCAAGCACCGGGGAGCTGTTTTTT,CASRRQGASTGELFF,TRBJ2-2,TRBD1,TRBV5-1,-
TGTGCCAGCAGTTCCAAGAACAGGGGGCAGGAAGTTGGCTACACCTTC,CASSSKNRGQEVGYTF,TRBJ1-2,TRBD1,TRBV7-2,-
TGTGCCAGCAGTTTACAGGGGGCTTCCTACAATGAGCAGTTCTTC,CASSLQGASYNEQFF,TRBJ2-1,TRBD1,TRBV6-4,-
TGCGCCAGCAGATTTAGACAGAGCACAGATACGCAGTATTTT,CASRFRQSTDTQYF,TRBJ2-3,-,TRBV5-1,-
TGTGCCTTCAACTGGGACAGCCAAGAGACCCAGTACTTC,CAFNWDSQETQYF,TRBJ2-5,TRBD1,TRBV2,-
TGTGCCAGCAGCTACGGGATGGGGACTAGCGGGAGCCCCGGGCAAGAGACCCAGTACTTC,CASSYGMGTSGSPGQETQYF,TRBJ2-5,TRBD2,TRBV5-4,-
TGTGCCAGCAGCTCGCGGGGGACAGGAATCTACGAGCAGTACTTC,CASSSRGTGIYEQYF,TRBJ2-7,-,TRBV5-4,few
TGTGCCAGCAGCCCCGGGGGGGCCCGCTACGAGCAGTACTTC,CASSPGGARYEQYF,TRBJ2-7,TRBD2,TRBV7-2,-
TGTGCCAGCAGTAACCCCGGGACAGGGGGCTACGAGCAGTACTTC,CASSNPGTGGYEQYF,TRBJ2-7,TRBD1,TRBV6-6,few
TGTGCCAGCAGCGCCAGCGGGAGAGTCGTCTACAATGAGCAGTTCTTC,CASSASGRVVYNEQFF,TRBJ2-1,TRBD2,TRBV7-6,-
TGTGCCAGCAGTTTATCAGGGGAAAAACTGTTTTTT,CASSLSGEKLFF,TRBJ1-4,-,TRBV28,once
TGTGCCAGTAGTCCCAGGGGATCTAGCAATCAGCCCCAGCATTTT,CASSPRGSSNQPQHF,TRBJ1-5,-,TRBV19,-
TGTGCCAGCAGTTACGGACAGCTCCGCACAGATACGCAGTATTTT,CASSYGQLRTDTQYF,TRBJ2-3,-,TRBV6-5,once
TGTGCCAGCAGTAAGATTGGGGCCTATGGCTACACCTTC,CASSKIGAYGYTF,TRBJ1-2,-,TRBV6-1,-
TGTGCCAGCAAACTAGCGGGAGAGGGCAATGAGCAGTTCTTC,CASKLAGEGNEQFF,TRBJ2-1,TRBD2,TRBV28,-
TGTGCCAGCAGCCTTAGCGGGAGTGAACTTCGTGAGCAGTTCTTC,CASSLSGSELREQFF,TRBJ2-1,TRBD2,TRBV5-4,-
TGTGCCAGCAGCTTTGGTCCGGGACAGGGACAAGAGACCCAGTACTTC,CASSFGPGQGQETQYF,TRBJ2-5,TRBD1,TRBV7-9,-
TGCGCCAGCAGCCAAGATCTGGGGGGGACAGGGGGGGAGACCCAGTACTTC,CASSQDLGGTGGETQYF,TRBJ2-5,TRBD1,TRBV4-1,-
TGTGCCAGCAGCCTACGGGGTGGTAAGACCGGGGAGCTGTTTTTT,CASSLRGGKTGELFF,TRBJ2-2,-,TRBV7-8,-